Here is one T cell receptor (beta chain) with its context. From the 5' RACE reads, TCRdb called clonotypes with MiXCR, one entry per CDR3 protein. The sample carries 250,000 or so distinct CDR3 sequences, roughly 7.5% recorded once. The record originates from a study of identical twins. The CDR3 totals 15 residues. Germline values: CDR1 SGHDN, CDR2 FVKESK. The V and J ends lost 1 base and 2 bases respectively, with 12 bases between them. The sample also formed part of further work on yellow fever vaccine responses in identical twins.

The genes are TRBV14 and TRBJ2-7; D perhaps matches TRBD2 (5 bases). The source is a woman between 18 and 29 years old in good health. What was sequenced was CD8+ T cells sorted from blood. The CDR3 region is CASSQGGPGTYEQYV. In DNA, the CDR3 is TGTGCCAGCAGCCAAGGCGGTCCGGGGACCTACGAGCAGTACGTC.